The 19 T cell receptor beta chains in this list originate from one sample, sequenced in a study of blood T cell repertoires in COVID-19. Profiled with immunoSEQ multiplex PCR; TCRdb holds only in-frame clones, not every one. There are approximately 100,000 clones in the sample; more than 85% occur only once, and approximately 19% lies in the top ten. Sequencing was done on a sample of peripheral blood. These receptors were obtained from a human donor with acute or convalescent COVID-19. The donor label of this sample is uncertain.

The chain combines TRBV2 with TRBJ2-3; the D gene is possibly TRBD2 (5 bases). Trimming removed 6 bases at V and 0 bases at J, with 13 bases between. The germline V gene has CDR1 SNHLY and CDR2 FYNNEI. The CDR3 contains 15 residues. DNA of the CDR3: TGTGCCAGCAGAGAGCGGATGACTAGCACAGATACGCAGTATTTT. Translated, it gives CASRERMTSTDTQYF.

CDR3 sequence (DNA): TGTGCCAGCAGCTTAAGACTTACCGGGGAGCTGTTTTTT. This codes for CASSLRLTGELFF. V usage is TRBV5-6 and J usage is TRBJ2-2; D not certain. This CDR3 has 13 amino acids. In germline, CDR1 is SGHDT, CDR2 YYEEEE. Trimming removed 2 bases from V and 5 bases from J, with 7 bases in between.

The genes are TRBV5-4 and TRBJ2-3; 9 bases line up with TRBD2. The V and J ends lost 4 bases and 2 bases, in that order; junction bases with no gene match: 5. CDR1 is SGHNT and CDR2 is YYREEE in the germline V gene (reference sequence). The CDR3 contains 15 residues. CDR3 coding DNA: TGTGCCAGCAGCCCTAGCGGGGCCACCACAGATACGCAGTATTTT. Translation: CASSPSGATTDTQYF.

The rearrangement uses TRBV18 and TRBJ1-1; D is undetermined. Looked up from germline, CDR1 is KGHSH and CDR2 is LQKENI. Between the trimmed V and J ends, which lost 0 bases and 1 base, there was a span of 15 bases. The CDR3 consists of 17 residues. CDR3 DNA: TGTGCCAGCTCACCACCAGGGATCGGCGGGTGGAACACTGAAGCTTTCTTT. This sequence encodes CASSPPGIGGWNTEAFF.

This sequence joins TRBV10-3 and TRBJ1-2; D not certain. The V gene lost 3 bases and the J gene lost 3 bases, with 17 bases spanning the gap. CDR3 length: 16 amino acids. Per germline, CDR1 ENHRY and CDR2 SYGVKD. CDR3: CAISEGPNPGYYGYTF. The CDR3 DNA reads TGTGCCATCAGTGAAGGTCCAAATCCGGGTTACTATGGCTACACCTTC.

The V gene is TRBV30, the J gene TRBJ1-4; 10 nucleotides align to TRBD1. This CDR3 is 15 amino acids long. V lost 4 bases, J lost 8 bases, and 10 bases stayed unmatched. Germline V CDR1 and CDR2: GTSNPN, SVGIG (reference sequence). The CDR3 loop reads CAWTQKGDRGEKLFF. Here the CDR3 DNA reads TGTGCCTGGACCCAAAAAGGGGACAGGGGCGAAAAACTGTTTTTT.

The chain uses TRBV6-5 and TRBJ1-2; TRBD1 matches 9 bases. Germline V lookup: CDR1 MNHEY, CDR2 SVGAGI. The CDR3 sequence is 14 residues long. Trimming took 2 bases from V and 7 from J; bases not matched to a gene: 5. The DNA of the CDR3 is TGTGCCAGCAGTTACGGGACAGGGTCTCGTGGCTACACCTTC. It codes for CASSYGTGSRGYTF.

The chain is built from TRBV21-1 and TRBJ1-1; the DNA was not used to check the table's D call, TRBD1. TRBV21-1 is termed a pseudogene. The CDR3 is 18 residues long. This CDR3 is CASSKDFGQGGPNTEAFF. The DNA for the CDR3 is TGTGCCAGCAGCAAAGATTTCGGGCAGGGGGGCCCGAACACTGAAGCTTTCTTT.

The V gene is TRBV27, the J gene TRBJ2-7; D perhaps matches TRBD1 (5 bases). CDR3 size: 16 residues. Between the trimmed V and J ends, which lost 3 bases and 0 bases, there was a span of 15 bases. Germline V CDR1 and CDR2: MNHEY, SMNVEV (reference sequence). CDR3: CASSFSRQTSSYEQYF. CDR3 coding DNA: TGTGCCAGCAGTTTCTCCCGACAGACCAGCTCCTACGAGCAGTACTTC.

The chain combines TRBV18 with TRBJ2-1; 10 bases fit TRBD1. J gave up 6 bases and V 6 bases, and 5 bases lay outside the gene matches. Germline loops: CDR1 KGHSH, CDR2 LQKENI. This CDR3 contains 14 residues. CDR3 DNA sequence: TGTGCCAGCTCCATGGGACAGGGGTCCAATGAGCAGTTCTTC. Translated: CASSMGQGSNEQFF.

This chain connects TRBV6-6 to TRBJ1-6; TRBD1 agrees at 10 bases. CDR1 and CDR2 from the germline V gene are MNHNY and SVGAGI (reference sequence). The ends lost 4 bases at V and 8 bases at J; junction bases unmatched: 8. The CDR3 contains 16 residues. CDR3 nucleotide sequence: TGTGCCAGCAGTTGGATGACCGGGACAGGGGATTCACCCCTCCACTTT. Translation gives CASSWMTGTGDSPLHF.

V and J are TRBV5-1 and TRBJ1-1; TRBD1 aligns across 9 bases. V gave up 1 base and J gave up 0 bases; unmatched junction bases: 4. Germline V lookup: CDR1 SGHRS, CDR2 YFSETQ. This CDR3 region has 16 residues. CDR3 protein: CASSLTGGALNTEAFF. CDR3 bases: TGCGCCAGCAGCTTGACAGGGGGCGCCTTGAACACTGAAGCTTTCTTT.

V and J are TRBV28 and TRBJ2-1; 10 bases are shared with TRBD2. CDR3 length: 16 residues. The V gene's germline CDR1 is MDHEN and CDR2 SYDVKM. V lost 6 bases, J lost 9 bases, and 14 bases stayed unmatched. CDR3 loop: CASSRAASGSSSEQFF. CDR3 DNA: TGTGCCAGCAGCCGCGCGGCTAGCGGGAGTTCGAGTGAGCAGTTCTTC.

The V gene is TRBV19, the J gene TRBJ1-6, with D possibly being TRBD1 (5 bases). The CDR3 extends over 15 amino acids. The V end was cut by 5 bases, the J end by 6 bases, with 14 bases between. Germline V gives CDR1 LNHDA, CDR2 SQIVND (reference sequence). DNA of the CDR3: TGTGCCAGTAGTCAGCAGGGTTGGACTAATTCACCCCTCCACTTT. Its protein is CASSQQGWTNSPLHF.

The chain employs TRBV3-1 (or the pseudogene TRBV3-2) and TRBJ1-2, with unresolved D. The V gene's germline CDR1 is LGHDT and CDR2 YNNKEL (reference sequence). The ends were cut back, 1 base at V and 1 base at J, with 10 bases in the middle. The CDR3 loop spans 15 amino acids. The CDR3: CASSQVRGLNYGYTF. In DNA, the CDR3 is TGTGCCAGCAGCCAAGTAAGAGGCCTTAACTATGGCTACACCTTC.

V and J are TRBV19 and TRBJ2-3; 7 bases align to TRBD2. Germline CDR1 is LNHDA and CDR2 is SQIVND (reference sequence). V lost 5 bases and J lost 4; bases outside the gene matches: 3. The CDR3 spans 13 residues. CDR3 sequence: CASSSAGSDTQYF. DNA of the CDR3: TGTGCCAGTAGTTCAGCGGGGTCAGATACGCAGTATTTT.

The chain uses TRBV30 and TRBJ1-3, with D unclear. The CDR3 has 14 amino acids. Per the germline V gene, CDR1 is GTSNPN and CDR2 is SVGIG (reference sequence). V gave up 3 bases and J gave up 2 bases, with 11 bases separating them. The CDR3 sequence is CAWRDGRAGNTIYF. CDR3 DNA: TGTGCCTGGAGGGATGGGAGAGCTGGAAACACCATATATTTT. Combining the CDR3 with reference TRBV30 and TRBJ1-3 gives the whole variable domain SQTIHQWPATLVQPVGSPLSLECTVEGTSNPNLYWYRQAAGRGLQLLFYSVGIGQISSEVPQNLSASRPQDRQFILSSKKLLLSDSGFYLCAWRDGRAGNTIYFGEGSWLTVV.

This clone was detected only once. V is TRBV7-2 and J is TRBJ2-7; no reliable D call. The CDR3 runs 14 residues. The V gene lost 3 bases and the J gene lost 0 bases, with 9 bases spanning the gap. Germline V gene data show CDR1 as SGHTA and CDR2 as FQGNSA. DNA for the CDR3: TGTGCCAGCAGCTTGTTGGCGGTCTCCTACGAGCAGTACTTC. Translating it yields CASSLLAVSYEQYF.

The chain links TRBV28 to TRBJ1-2, with no clear D. Germline values: CDR1 MDHEN, CDR2 SYDVKM. The CDR3 runs to 13 residues. V dropped 7 bases and J dropped 0 bases, with 9 bases sitting between them. CDR3 in amino acids: CASTGISNYGYTF. The CDR3 DNA sequence: TGTGCCAGCACCGGGATTTCTAACTATGGCTACACCTTC.